This is a list of T cell receptor beta chains from one sample in a study of T cells after yellow fever vaccination. In TCRdb, the 5' RACE reads were re-called with MiXCR into one record per CDR3 protein. In the table there are some 320,000 distinct CDR3 sequences, roughly 9.4% of which are singletons. The specimen comprised PBMCs, sampled on the day of the first yellow fever vaccination. The source is a man aged 18 to 29 who received the YFV17D yellow fever vaccine. The CDR3 runs from the conserved cysteine through the conserved F or W. D genes are given only for firm matches. Expanded clones are given a class, and other clones once, few, many or no size at all.

d_gene: NA
v_gene: TRBV4-2
abundance: NA
j_gene: TRBJ2-2
CDR3aa: CASSPAGSEGTGELFF
CDR3nt: TGTGCCAGCAGCCCGGCGGGCAGCGAGGGCACCGGGGAGCTGTTTTTT

d_gene: NA
v_gene: TRBV5-6
abundance: few
j_gene: TRBJ1-5
CDR3aa: CASSSDQNQPQHF
CDR3nt: TGTGCCAGCAGCTCGGACCAAAATCAGCCCCAGCATTTT

d_gene: TRBD2
v_gene: TRBV20-1
abundance: NA
j_gene: TRBJ2-2
CDR3aa: CSARASGGNTGELFF
CDR3nt: TGCAGTGCTAGGGCTAGCGGGGGAAACACCGGGGAGCTGTTTTTT

d_gene: NA
v_gene: TRBV5-1
abundance: many
j_gene: TRBJ1-6
CDR3aa: CASTQVGGSNSPLHF
CDR3nt: TGCGCCAGCACCCAAGTCGGGGGGAGTAATTCACCCCTCCACTTT

d_gene: TRBD1
v_gene: TRBV12-3/TRBV12-4
abundance: NA
j_gene: TRBJ1-1
CDR3aa: CASSSHRGSEAFF
CDR3nt: TGTGCCAGCAGTTCCCACAGGGGTTCTGAAGCTTTCTTT

d_gene: NA
v_gene: TRBV6-5
abundance: few
j_gene: TRBJ1-2
CDR3aa: CASSYTGQSYGYTF
CDR3nt: TGTGCCAGCAGTTACACCGGACAATCCTATGGCTACACCTTC

d_gene: TRBD1
v_gene: TRBV6-5
abundance: few
j_gene: TRBJ2-7
CDR3aa: CASSSGQQGPYEQYF
CDR3nt: TGTGCCAGCAGTTCGGGACAGCAGGGGCCTTACGAGCAGTACTTC

d_gene: NA
v_gene: TRBV10-3
abundance: few
j_gene: TRBJ1-5
CDR3aa: CAISAGTGNNQPQHF
CDR3nt: TGTGCCATCAGTGCCGGGACTGGTAACAATCAGCCCCAGCATTTT

d_gene: NA
v_gene: TRBV27
abundance: NA
j_gene: TRBJ1-1
CDR3aa: CASSSWTVGDTEAFF
CDR3nt: TGTGCCAGCAGTTCCTGGACCGTGGGGGACACTGAAGCTTTCTTT

d_gene: TRBD1
v_gene: TRBV10-2
abundance: few
j_gene: TRBJ2-7
CDR3aa: CASQGGRDSSYEQYF
CDR3nt: TGCGCCTCACAGGGGGGCCGGGACAGCTCCTACGAGCAGTACTTC

d_gene: TRBD2
v_gene: TRBV6-1
abundance: NA
j_gene: TRBJ2-1
CDR3aa: CASRAAILAGDVGEQFF
CDR3nt: TGTGCCAGCAGGGCCGCCATCCTAGCGGGAGATGTCGGTGAGCAGTTCTTC

d_gene: NA
v_gene: TRBV5-1
abundance: many
j_gene: TRBJ2-5
CDR3aa: CASSFNEGETQYF
CDR3nt: TGCGCCAGCAGCTTTAACGAGGGGGAGACCCAGTACTTC

d_gene: NA
v_gene: TRBV7-9
abundance: few
j_gene: TRBJ1-1
CDR3aa: CASSLTRLGDTEAFF
CDR3nt: TGTGCCAGCAGCTTAACTCGTCTAGGGGACACTGAAGCTTTCTTT

d_gene: NA
v_gene: TRBV5-1
abundance: many
j_gene: TRBJ2-7
CDR3aa: CASSLGWGAYEQYF
CDR3nt: TGCGCCAGCAGCTTGGGATGGGGGGCCTACGAGCAGTACTTC

d_gene: TRBD1
v_gene: TRBV12-3/TRBV12-4
abundance: NA
j_gene: TRBJ2-2
CDR3aa: CASSQQGASHGELFF
CDR3nt: TGTGCCAGCAGTCAACAGGGGGCGAGCCACGGGGAGCTGTTTTTT

d_gene: TRBD1
v_gene: TRBV4-3
abundance: NA
j_gene: TRBJ1-2
CDR3aa: CASSQILQGNYYGYTF
CDR3nt: TGCGCCAGCAGCCAAATTTTACAGGGGAATTACTATGGCTACACCTTC

d_gene: NA
v_gene: TRBV19
abundance: many
j_gene: TRBJ2-2
CDR3aa: CASSLTHTGELFF
CDR3nt: TGTGCCAGTAGTCTCACCCACACCGGGGAGCTGTTTTTT

d_gene: TRBD2
v_gene: TRBV5-6
abundance: NA
j_gene: TRBJ2-7
CDR3aa: CASAPPRGGGPYEQYF
CDR3nt: TGTGCCAGCGCTCCCCCCCGGGGGGGAGGCCCCTACGAGCAGTACTTC

d_gene: NA
v_gene: TRBV18
abundance: few
j_gene: TRBJ1-6
CDR3aa: CASSRPNSPLHF
CDR3nt: TGTGCCAGCTCACGGCCTAATTCACCCCTCCACTTT

d_gene: NA
v_gene: TRBV12-3/TRBV12-4
abundance: NA
j_gene: TRBJ2-2
CDR3aa: CASRTRGLTGELFF
CDR3nt: TGTGCCAGCAGAACCCGGGGCCTCACCGGGGAGCTGTTTTTT

d_gene: NA
v_gene: TRBV18
abundance: NA
j_gene: TRBJ2-5
CDR3aa: CASLREQETQYF
CDR3nt: TGTGCCAGCCTCAGGGAGCAAGAGACCCAGTACTTC

d_gene: NA
v_gene: TRBV6-5
abundance: NA
j_gene: TRBJ1-6
CDR3aa: CASSYSTGAGNNSPLHF
CDR3nt: TGTGCCAGCAGTTACTCGACAGGTGCAGGGAACAATTCACCCCTCCACTTT

d_gene: TRBD2
v_gene: TRBV7-9
abundance: many
j_gene: TRBJ2-1
CDR3aa: CASTGRGVNEQFF
CDR3nt: TGTGCCAGCACCGGGAGGGGGGTCAATGAGCAGTTCTTC

d_gene: NA
v_gene: TRBV11-3
abundance: NA
j_gene: TRBJ2-6
CDR3aa: CASSLFVSGDLSGANVLTF
CDR3nt: TGTGCCAGCAGCTTATTCGTGTCAGGGGATTTATCTGGGGCCAACGTCCTGACTTTC

d_gene: TRBD2
v_gene: TRBV5-1
abundance: few
j_gene: TRBJ2-1
CDR3aa: CASSLYRTSGHNEQFF
CDR3nt: TGCGCCAGCAGCTTGTATCGGACTAGCGGCCACAATGAGCAGTTCTTC

d_gene: NA
v_gene: TRBV6-1
abundance: NA
j_gene: TRBJ1-1
CDR3aa: CASSRGRFTEAFF
CDR3nt: TGTGCCAGCAGTAGGGGACGGTTCACTGAAGCTTTCTTT

d_gene: TRBD1
v_gene: TRBV9
abundance: few
j_gene: TRBJ2-7
CDR3aa: CASSGRTGSYEQYF
CDR3nt: TGTGCCAGCAGCGGAAGGACAGGGTCCTACGAGCAGTACTTC

d_gene: NA
v_gene: TRBV5-5
abundance: NA
j_gene: TRBJ1-2
CDR3aa: CASSLKESLGEYGYTF
CDR3nt: TGTGCCAGCAGCTTGAAGGAGTCACTGGGGGAGTATGGCTACACCTTC

d_gene: NA
v_gene: TRBV4-3
abundance: many
j_gene: TRBJ2-3
CDR3aa: CASSQGDSTDTQYF
CDR3nt: TGCGCCAGCAGCCAAGGGGACAGCACAGATACGCAGTATTTT

d_gene: NA
v_gene: TRBV5-1
abundance: NA
j_gene: TRBJ1-3
CDR3aa: CASSLGQISGNTIYF
CDR3nt: TGCGCCAGCAGCTTAGGACAGATCTCTGGAAACACCATATATTTT

d_gene: TRBD1
v_gene: TRBV15
abundance: many
j_gene: TRBJ1-6
CDR3aa: CATSRRQGTNSPLHF
CDR3nt: TGTGCCACCAGCAGAAGACAGGGGACTAATTCACCCCTCCACTTT

d_gene: TRBD2
v_gene: TRBV18
abundance: NA
j_gene: TRBJ2-7
CDR3aa: CASSLYGTGTSGVYEQYF
CDR3nt: TGTGCCAGCTCACTGTACGGAACCGGGACTAGCGGGGTCTACGAGCAGTACTTC

d_gene: NA
v_gene: TRBV5-1
abundance: NA
j_gene: TRBJ1-1
CDR3aa: CASSFWTAGLNTEAFF
CDR3nt: TGCGCCAGCAGCTTCTGGACGGCAGGACTGAACACTGAAGCTTTCTTT

d_gene: TRBD2
v_gene: TRBV20-1
abundance: few
j_gene: TRBJ2-3
CDR3aa: CSAPKLAGGWALQYF
CDR3nt: TGCAGTGCTCCTAAACTAGCGGGGGGTTGGGCCTTGCAGTATTTT

d_gene: NA
v_gene: TRBV28
abundance: few
j_gene: TRBJ1-2
CDR3aa: CASSSGLYGYTF
CDR3nt: TGTGCCAGCAGTTCGGGACTCTACGGCTACACCTTC

d_gene: NA
v_gene: TRBV5-1
abundance: few
j_gene: TRBJ1-2
CDR3aa: CASNGGGPGVDGYTF
CDR3nt: TGCGCCAGCAATGGAGGAGGCCCCGGCGTGGACGGCTACACCTTC

d_gene: NA
v_gene: TRBV10-3
abundance: few
j_gene: TRBJ2-3
CDR3aa: CAISESRDTQYF
CDR3nt: TGTGCCATCAGTGAGTCAAGAGATACGCAGTATTTT

d_gene: NA
v_gene: TRBV18
abundance: NA
j_gene: TRBJ1-1
CDR3aa: CASSPTGEIGEAFF
CDR3nt: TGTGCCAGCTCACCGACAGGAGAGATAGGTGAAGCTTTCTTT

d_gene: TRBD2
v_gene: TRBV7-8
abundance: many
j_gene: TRBJ2-2
CDR3aa: CASSLSGGVTGELFF
CDR3nt: TGTGCCAGCAGCTTAAGCGGGGGGGTGACCGGGGAGCTGTTTTTT

d_gene: TRBD1
v_gene: TRBV7-9
abundance: few
j_gene: TRBJ1-1
CDR3aa: CASSRTGEGTEAFF
CDR3nt: TGTGCCAGCAGCCGGACAGGGGAGGGGACTGAAGCTTTCTTT

d_gene: NA
v_gene: TRBV7-3
abundance: few
j_gene: TRBJ1-5
CDR3aa: CASSLSRGVSRELNQPQHF
CDR3nt: TGTGCCAGCAGCTTATCCCGCGGAGTGTCCCGGGAGCTCAATCAGCCCCAGCATTTT

d_gene: NA
v_gene: TRBV12-3/TRBV12-4
abundance: NA
j_gene: TRBJ1-4
CDR3aa: CASSLAVFGEKLFF
CDR3nt: TGTGCCAGCAGTTTAGCAGTGTTCGGTGAAAAACTGTTTTTT

d_gene: TRBD2
v_gene: TRBV5-1
abundance: few
j_gene: TRBJ2-5
CDR3aa: CASSLAGAGLQETQYF
CDR3nt: TGCGCCAGCAGCTTGGCCGGAGCGGGATTACAAGAGACCCAGTACTTC

d_gene: TRBD1
v_gene: TRBV5-1
abundance: few
j_gene: TRBJ1-4
CDR3aa: CASSLDGQALNEKLFF
CDR3nt: TGCGCCAGCAGCTTGGACGGACAGGCTCTTAATGAAAAACTGTTTTTT

d_gene: TRBD1
v_gene: TRBV5-1
abundance: many
j_gene: TRBJ1-4
CDR3aa: CASSFGQGRANEKLFF
CDR3nt: TGCGCCAGCAGCTTCGGACAGGGAAGGGCAAATGAAAAACTGTTTTTT

d_gene: NA
v_gene: TRBV30
abundance: NA
j_gene: TRBJ2-3
CDR3aa: CAWSGLVTDTQYF
CDR3nt: TGTGCCTGGAGTGGTTTGGTTACAGATACGCAGTATTTT